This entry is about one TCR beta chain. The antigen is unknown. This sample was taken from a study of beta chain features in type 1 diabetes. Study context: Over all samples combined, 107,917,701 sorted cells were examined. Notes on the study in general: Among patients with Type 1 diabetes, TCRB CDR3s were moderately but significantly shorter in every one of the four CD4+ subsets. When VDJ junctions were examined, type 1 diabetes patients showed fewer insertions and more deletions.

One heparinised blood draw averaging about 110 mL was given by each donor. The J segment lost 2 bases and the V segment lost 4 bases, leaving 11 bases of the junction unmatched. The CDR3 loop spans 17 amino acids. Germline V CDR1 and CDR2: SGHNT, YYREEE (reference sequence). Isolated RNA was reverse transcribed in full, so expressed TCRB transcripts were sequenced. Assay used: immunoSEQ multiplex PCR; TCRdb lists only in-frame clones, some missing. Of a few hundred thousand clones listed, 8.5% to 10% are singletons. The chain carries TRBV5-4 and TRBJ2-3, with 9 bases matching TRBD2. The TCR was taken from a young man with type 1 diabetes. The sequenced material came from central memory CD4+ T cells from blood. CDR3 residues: CASSLVAGDSATDTQYF. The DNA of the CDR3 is TGTGCCAGCAGCCTAGTAGCGGGGGATTCGGCCACAGATACGCAGTATTTT.